Sequencing of this T cell receptor (beta chain) was carried out in a study of cytomegalovirus exposure and HLA in healthy donors. Study as a whole: An analysis done earlier identified 117 million unique TCR beta sequences from approximately 180 million T cells. Study conclusions and caveats: The records held CMV serostatus as the only immune exposure information. Three of the chains that were CMV-associated were confirmed in vitro to be specific for CMV antigens.

In the case of this clone: Its antigen is undetermined. In the same sample, other DNA sequences code for this CDR3.

Primers included in the PCR were 60 Vbeta and 13 Jbeta primers. The protocol was immunoSEQ multiplex PCR, while the TCRdb copy is restricted to in-frame clones and leaves out a portion. The sample contains 200,000 to 250,000 clones, more than 75% of which appear only once. V lost 3 bases and J 5 bases, leaving 14 bases between the germline ends. The CDR3 loop spans 14 amino acids. Germline V lookup: CDR1 ENHRY, CDR2 SYGVKD. Donors had nominal health at sampling but likely had unrecorded immune exposures. What was sequenced was PBMCs. The clonotype comes from a human donor in good health. The V gene is TRBV10-3, the J gene TRBJ2-7; maybe TRBD1 (6 bases). In DNA form, the CDR3 reads TGTGCCATCAGTGAACTCAGGGGTCTCGACGAGCAGTACTTC. Residues: CAISELRGLDEQYF.